Below, 14 T cell receptor beta chains from the same sample are listed, as sequenced in a study of cytomegalovirus exposure and HLA in healthy donors. PCR involved 60 Vbeta and 13 Jbeta primers. Measured with immunoSEQ multiplex PCR; TCRdb has only the in-frame clones, and not every one. The table lists 200,000 to 250,000 clones, approximately 79% of them singletons, with around 1.7% in the top ten. Source material: PBMCs. The receptors stem from a man aged 45-65 years in good health and CMV-seronegative.

This chain links TRBV4-1 with TRBJ2-7, with no clear D. Germline values: CDR1 MGHRA, CDR2 YSYEKL. V lost 1 base and J 2 bases, leaving 6 bases between the germline ends. CDR3 length: 13 residues. CDR3 sequence reads: CASSQVTAYEQYF. The DNA of the CDR3 is TGCGCCAGCAGCCAAGTAACGGCCTACGAGCAGTACTTC.

Points on this clone: At the DNA level, this CDR3 is encoded by other sequences in the same sample as well. V and J are TRBV9 and TRBJ1-1; maybe TRBD1 (5 bases). V gave up 0 bases and J gave up 0 bases, with 6 bases separating them. CDR1 SGDLS and CDR2 YYNGEE come from the germline V gene. The CDR3 length is 14 residues. The CDR3 is CASSVEGVNTEAFF. CDR3 DNA sequence: TGTGCCAGCAGCGTAGAAGGGGTGAACACTGAAGCTTTCTTT. Looking up the rest from reference TRBV9 and TRBJ1-1 gives the full variable domain: DSGVTQTPKHLITATGQRVTLRCSPRSGDLSVYWYQQSLDQGLQFLIQYYNGEERAKGNILERFSAQQFPDLHSELNLSSLELGDSALYFCASSVEGVNTEAFFGQGTRLTVV.

This clone came up once. The chain carries TRBV5-1 and TRBJ2-3; 7 bases match TRBD2. The CDR3 sequence is 14 residues long. V lost 4 bases to trimming and J lost 4 bases; unmatched junction nucleotides: 6. Germline-derived CDR1 and CDR2 are SGHRS and YFSETQ. CDR3 sequence: CASSLGLGADTQYF. The CDR3 DNA follows: TGCGCCAGCAGCCTAGGACTAGGGGCAGATACGCAGTATTTT. Complete variable domain (other parts from reference TRBV5-1 and TRBJ2-3): KAGVTQTPRYLIKTRGQQVTLSCSPISGHRSVSWYQQTPGQGLQFLFEYFSETQRNKGNFPGRFSGRQFSNSRSEMNVSTLELGDSALYLCASSLGLGADTQYFGPGTRLTVL.

This chain joins TRBV19 and TRBJ1-2; TRBD1 agrees at 7 bases. V was pared by 4 bases and J by 2 bases, with 4 bases of the junction left unmatched. Germline CDR1 is LNHDA and CDR2 is SQIVND (reference sequence). There are 14 residues in the CDR3. The CDR3 DNA reads as TGTGCCAGTAGTAAAGGGACAGCAAACTATGGCTACACCTTC. Protein product: CASSKGTANYGYTF.

The CDR3 spells CASSDRQGSSYEQYF. In DNA, the CDR3 is TGCGCCAGCAGCGACAGACAGGGTAGCTCCTACGAGCAGTACTTC. The chain recombines TRBV4-1 with TRBJ2-7; the match to TRBD1 covers 7 bases. This CDR3 region has 15 residues. V lost 5 bases and J lost 0; bases outside the gene matches: 7. The germline CDR1 and CDR2 sequences are MGHRA and YSYEKL.

The chain joins TRBV5-4 to TRBJ2-7; the D is unclear. V was cut by 2 bases and J by 3 bases, with 6 bases left in between. The CDR3 consists of 12 residues. Germline values: CDR1 SGHNT, CDR2 YYREEE (reference sequence). CDR3 sequence: CASSFPGYEQYF. The CDR3 DNA reads as TGTGCCAGCAGCTTCCCGGGCTACGAGCAGTACTTC.

The chain recombines TRBV7-9 with TRBJ2-7; 13 nucleotides align to TRBD2. This CDR3 has 15 amino acids. Germline CDR1 reads SEHNR; CDR2 reads FQNEAQ (reference sequence). J lost 6 bases, V lost 6 bases, and 8 bases had no gene match. The CDR3 is CASRRGLAGVSEQYF. DNA for the CDR3: TGTGCCAGCAGACGCGGACTAGCGGGAGTAAGCGAGCAGTACTTC.

The chain links TRBV27 to TRBJ1-5; weak D call: TRBD1 (6 bases). CDR1 is MNHEY, CDR2 SMNVEV, per germline (reference sequence). The V end lost 6 bases, the J end lost 6 bases, and 15 bases lay between the germline ends. This CDR3 region has 14 residues. This chain's CDR3 is CASSLQGFGQPQHF. In DNA, the CDR3 is TGTGCCAGCAGCTTACAGGGTTTCGGTCAGCCCCAGCATTTT.

The rearrangement uses TRBV9 and TRBJ2-7; TRBD2 matches 10 bases. The V and J ends lost 3 bases and 0 bases, in that order; junction bases with no gene match: 6. The CDR3 sequence is 16 residues long. From germline, CDR1 is SGDLS and CDR2 YYNGEE. CDR3 sequence (DNA): TGTGCCAGCAGCGCCTCCTCTAGCGGGAGCTCCTACGAGCAGTACTTC. Its protein is CASSASSSGSSYEQYF.

The chain recombines TRBV6-1 with TRBJ2-2; D uncertain. Germline V gives CDR1 MNHNS, CDR2 SASEGT. The CDR3 has 14 amino acids. V was cut by 2 bases and J by 0 bases, with 4 bases left in between. CDR3: CASSESPNTGELFF. CDR3 DNA sequence: TGTGCCAGCAGTGAAAGCCCGAACACCGGGGAGCTGTTTTTT.

The chain employs TRBV7-9 and TRBJ2-1, with TRBD1 matching 8 bases. CDR1 and CDR2 from the germline V gene are SEHNR and FQNEAQ (reference sequence). This CDR3 comprises 16 residues. Trimming took 6 bases from V and 4 from J; bases not matched to a gene: 11. DNA of the CDR3: TGTGCCAGCAGTTCATCTCAGGGGGCAGGGTACAATGAGCAGTTCTTC. As protein: CASSSSQGAGYNEQFF.

The gene calls are TRBV9 and TRBJ1-2; no clear D. The CDR3 extends over 15 amino acids. CDR1 and CDR2 from the germline V gene are SGDLS and YYNGEE. The V end lost 5 bases, the J end lost 7 bases, and 21 bases lay between the germline ends. CDR3 region: CASSQNRVPLGGYTF. In nucleotides, the CDR3 is TGTGCCAGCAGTCAAAATCGGGTCCCCCTGGGTGGCTACACCTTC.

The rearrangement links TRBV5-4 to TRBJ2-1; TRBD2 agrees at 12 bases. Germline CDR1 SGHNT, CDR2 YYREEE (reference sequence). The CDR3 is made up of 17 amino acids. V gave up 2 bases and J gave up 7 bases; unmatched junction bases: 10. For the CDR3, the DNA is TGTGCCAGCAGCTTTCCCCCTCTAGCGGGAGGGGTTAATGAGCAGTTCTTC. As protein: CASSFPPLAGGVNEQFF.

V is TRBV5-6 and J is TRBJ2-1; D perhaps matches TRBD1 (6 bases). Trimming removed 4 bases at V and 2 bases at J, with 25 bases between. The germline V gene encodes CDR1 SGHDT and CDR2 YYEEEE. CDR3 size: 19 residues. DNA for the CDR3: TGTGCCAGCAGCCTGGGGCCAGGGGTACCCCCCCCAACCTACAATGAGCAGTTCTTC. This encodes CASSLGPGVPPPTYNEQFF.